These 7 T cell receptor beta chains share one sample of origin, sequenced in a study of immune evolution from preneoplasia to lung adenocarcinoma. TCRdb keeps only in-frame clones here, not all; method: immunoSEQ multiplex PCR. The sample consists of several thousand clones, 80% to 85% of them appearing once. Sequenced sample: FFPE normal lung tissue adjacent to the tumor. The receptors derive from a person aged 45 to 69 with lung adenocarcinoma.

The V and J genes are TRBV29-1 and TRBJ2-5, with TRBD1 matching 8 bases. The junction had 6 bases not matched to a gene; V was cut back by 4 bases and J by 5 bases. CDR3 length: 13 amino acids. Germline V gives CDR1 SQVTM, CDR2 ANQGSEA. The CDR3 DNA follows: TGCAGCGTTGTCCAGGGGGCGGGTGAGACCCAGTACTTC. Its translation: CSVVQGAGETQYF.

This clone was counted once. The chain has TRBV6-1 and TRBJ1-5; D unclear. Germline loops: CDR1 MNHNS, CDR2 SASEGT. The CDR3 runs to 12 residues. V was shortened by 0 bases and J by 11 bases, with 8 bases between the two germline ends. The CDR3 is CASSEALGAQHF. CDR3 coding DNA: TGTGCCAGCAGTGAAGCCCTTGGGGCCCAGCATTTT.

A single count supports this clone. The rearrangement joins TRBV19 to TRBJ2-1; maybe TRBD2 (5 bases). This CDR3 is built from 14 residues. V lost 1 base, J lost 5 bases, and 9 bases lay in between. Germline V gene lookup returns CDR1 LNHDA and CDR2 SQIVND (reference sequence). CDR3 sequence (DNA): TGTGCCAGTAGTATAGGTCAGACTAACAATGAGCAGTTCTTC. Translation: CASSIGQTNNEQFF.

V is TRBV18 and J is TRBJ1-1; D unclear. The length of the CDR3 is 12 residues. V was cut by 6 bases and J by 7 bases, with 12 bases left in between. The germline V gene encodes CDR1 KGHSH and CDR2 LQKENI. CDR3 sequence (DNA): TGTGCCAGCTCCCCCAGGAGGGATGAAGCTTTCTTT. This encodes CASSPRRDEAFF.

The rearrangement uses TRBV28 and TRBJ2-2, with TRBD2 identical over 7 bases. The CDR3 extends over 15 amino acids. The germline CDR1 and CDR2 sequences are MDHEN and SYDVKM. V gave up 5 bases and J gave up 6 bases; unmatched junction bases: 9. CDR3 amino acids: CASSIGLGGAGELFF. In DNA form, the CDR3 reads TGTGCCAGCAGTATAGGACTAGGAGGGGCCGGGGAGCTGTTTTTT.

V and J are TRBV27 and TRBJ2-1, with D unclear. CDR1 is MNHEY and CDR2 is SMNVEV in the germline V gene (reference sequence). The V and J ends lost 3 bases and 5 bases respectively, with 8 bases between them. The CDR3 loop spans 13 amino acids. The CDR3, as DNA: TGTGCCAGCAGTTTGTTCGGACACAATGAGCAGTTCTTC. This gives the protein CASSLFGHNEQFF.

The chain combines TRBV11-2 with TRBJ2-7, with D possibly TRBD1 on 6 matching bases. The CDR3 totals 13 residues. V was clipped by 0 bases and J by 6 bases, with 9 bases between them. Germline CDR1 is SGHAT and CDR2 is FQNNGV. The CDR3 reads CASSLERGSEQYF. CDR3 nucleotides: TGTGCCAGCAGCTTAGAGAGGGGGTCCGAGCAGTACTTC. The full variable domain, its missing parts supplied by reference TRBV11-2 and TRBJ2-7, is EAGVAQSPRYKIIEKRQSVAFWCNPISGHATLYWYQQILGQGPKLLIQFQNNGVVDDSQLPKDRFSAERLKGVDSTLKIQPAKLEDSAVYLCASSLERGSEQYFGPGTRLTVT.